Listed below are T cell receptor beta chains from one sample, sequenced in a study of blood T cell repertoires in COVID-19. Sequencing used immunoSEQ multiplex PCR; TCRdb keeps in-frame clones, though not all of them. The data hold about 86,000 clones, with approximately 80% observed a single time. Sequencing was done on a sample of peripheral blood. These receptors all stem from a woman of 80 years or more with active or convalescent COVID-19. CDR3s include the opening cysteine and the closing phenylalanine or tryptophan. A D gene is named only where the DNA matches it firmly. Rows may omit the clone size; those that give it use once, few, many or a size class.

j_call: TRBJ2-1
d_call: TRBD2
v_call: TRBV5-1
clone_size: .
cdr3_length: 14
cdr3_aa: CASRWDYRGDEQFF
cdr3_nt: TGCGCCAGCAGATGGGACTACCGCGGCGATGAGCAGTTCTTC

j_call: TRBJ2-3
d_call: .
v_call: TRBV19
clone_size: .
cdr3_length: 16
cdr3_aa: CASSFYGGPSTDTQYF
cdr3_nt: TGTGCCAGTAGTTTTTACGGGGGGCCGAGCACAGATACGCAGTATTTT

j_call: TRBJ2-1
d_call: .
v_call: TRBV2
clone_size: .
cdr3_length: 12
cdr3_aa: CASSPLHNEQFF
cdr3_nt: TGTGCCAGCAGCCCCCTCCACAATGAGCAGTTCTTC

j_call: TRBJ2-3
d_call: TRBD2
v_call: TRBV7-8
clone_size: .
cdr3_length: 19
cdr3_aa: CASSLFPGIAGGRTDTQYF
cdr3_nt: TGTGCCAGCAGCTTATTCCCAGGAATAGCGGGAGGCCGCACAGATACGCAGTATTTT

j_call: TRBJ1-2
d_call: TRBD1
v_call: TRBV19
clone_size: .
cdr3_length: 16
cdr3_aa: CASSTQRDRGRYGYTF
cdr3_nt: TGTGCCAGTAGTACCCAACGGGACAGGGGGAGGTATGGCTACACCTTC

j_call: TRBJ2-1
d_call: TRBD1
v_call: TRBV7-3
clone_size: .
cdr3_length: 17
cdr3_aa: CADSGTEITNRYNEQFF
cdr3_nt: TGTGCCGACTCCGGGACAGAAATTACGAACCGCTACAATGAGCAGTTCTTC

j_call: TRBJ2-7
d_call: TRBD2
v_call: TRBV9
clone_size: once
cdr3_length: 14
cdr3_aa: CASSVLAGGHEQYF
cdr3_nt: TGTGCCAGCAGCGTTCTAGCGGGGGGCCACGAGCAGTACTTC

j_call: TRBJ2-2
d_call: TRBD1
v_call: TRBV2
clone_size: .
cdr3_length: 16
cdr3_aa: CASGQGRRRDTGELFF
cdr3_nt: TGTGCCAGCGGACAGGGTCGGCGGCGAGACACCGGGGAGCTGTTTTTT

j_call: TRBJ2-5
d_call: TRBD2
v_call: TRBV5-4
clone_size: .
cdr3_length: 16
cdr3_aa: CASSFLAGGPWETQYF
cdr3_nt: TGTGCCAGCAGCTTTTTAGCGGGGGGGCCCTGGGAGACCCAGTACTTC

j_call: TRBJ2-5
d_call: .
v_call: TRBV6-2/TRBV6-3
clone_size: once
cdr3_length: 14
cdr3_aa: CASSYMAGRETQYF
cdr3_nt: TGTGCCAGCAGTTATATGGCAGGGCGGGAGACCCAGTACTTC

j_call: TRBJ2-3
d_call: .
v_call: TRBV7-9
clone_size: .
cdr3_length: 13
cdr3_aa: CASSRIEEDTQYF
cdr3_nt: TGTGCCAGCAGCCGCATAGAAGAAGATACGCAGTATTTT

j_call: TRBJ1-2
d_call: TRBD1
v_call: TRBV10-3
clone_size: .
cdr3_length: 17
cdr3_aa: CAISARTGVDPAYGYTF
cdr3_nt: TGTGCCATCAGTGCCAGAACAGGGGTGGACCCAGCCTATGGCTACACCTTC

j_call: TRBJ2-3
d_call: TRBD1
v_call: TRBV7-3
clone_size: .
cdr3_length: 17
cdr3_aa: CASSLRAGGPRLSTQYF
cdr3_nt: TGTGCCAGCAGCTTAAGGGCAGGGGGACCCCGTTTGAGTACGCAGTATTTT

j_call: TRBJ1-1
d_call: .
v_call: TRBV7-9
clone_size: .
cdr3_length: 13
cdr3_aa: CASSLAINTEAFF
cdr3_nt: TGTGCCAGCAGCTTAGCCATTAACACTGAAGCTTTCTTT

j_call: TRBJ2-1
d_call: TRBD2
v_call: TRBV19
clone_size: .
cdr3_length: 14
cdr3_aa: CASSILAGVGEQFF
cdr3_nt: TGTGCCAGTAGTATCTTAGCGGGAGTAGGAGAGCAGTTCTTC

j_call: TRBJ2-5
d_call: TRBD1
v_call: TRBV27
clone_size: .
cdr3_length: 14
cdr3_aa: CASSFLDREETQYF
cdr3_nt: TGTGCCAGCAGTTTTCTAGACAGGGAAGAGACCCAGTACTTC

j_call: TRBJ2-3
d_call: TRBD2
v_call: TRBV2
clone_size: .
cdr3_length: 16
cdr3_aa: CASRGATSGGTDTQYF
cdr3_nt: TGTGCCAGCAGGGGCGCGACTAGCGGGGGCACAGATACGCAGTATTTT

j_call: TRBJ1-1
d_call: TRBD1
v_call: TRBV29-1
clone_size: .
cdr3_length: 13
cdr3_aa: CSVATGDGTEAFF
cdr3_nt: TGCAGCGTGGCGACAGGGGATGGGACTGAAGCTTTCTTT

j_call: TRBJ2-1
d_call: .
v_call: TRBV30
clone_size: .
cdr3_length: 16
cdr3_aa: CAWRRLGGGPYNEQFF
cdr3_nt: TGTGCCTGGAGGAGATTGGGGGGGGGCCCCTACAATGAGCAGTTCTTC

j_call: TRBJ1-1
d_call: .
v_call: TRBV5-4
clone_size: few
cdr3_length: 16
cdr3_aa: CASSLGGSGGNTEAFF
cdr3_nt: TGTGCCAGCAGCTTGGGTGGTTCGGGGGGTAACACTGAAGCTTTCTTT

j_call: TRBJ2-3
d_call: TRBD1
v_call: TRBV30
clone_size: .
cdr3_length: 14
cdr3_aa: CAWGQGELTDTQYF
cdr3_nt: TGTGCCTGGGGACAGGGGGAGTTGACAGATACGCAGTATTTT

j_call: TRBJ1-3
d_call: .
v_call: TRBV19
clone_size: .
cdr3_length: 16
cdr3_aa: CASSPSWRSTGNTIYF
cdr3_nt: TGTGCCAGTAGTCCGTCGTGGAGATCAACTGGAAACACCATATATTTT

j_call: TRBJ1-2
d_call: TRBD1
v_call: TRBV2
clone_size: .
cdr3_length: 14
cdr3_aa: CASKDRGGGYGYTF
cdr3_nt: TGTGCCAGCAAAGACAGGGGGGGAGGGTATGGCTACACCTTC

j_call: TRBJ1-6
d_call: .
v_call: TRBV2
clone_size: once
cdr3_length: 14
cdr3_aa: CASSGNTYNSPLHF
cdr3_nt: TGTGCCAGCAGTGGTAATACCTATAATTCACCCCTCCACTTT

j_call: TRBJ1-1
d_call: .
v_call: TRBV6-5
clone_size: .
cdr3_length: 13
cdr3_aa: CASGKQGNTEAFF
cdr3_nt: TGTGCCAGCGGTAAACAGGGGAACACTGAAGCTTTCTTT

j_call: TRBJ1-4
d_call: .
v_call: TRBV19
clone_size: .
cdr3_length: 14
cdr3_aa: CASNQSPNNEKLFF
cdr3_nt: TGTGCCAGTAATCAGTCACCCAATAATGAAAAACTGTTTTTT

j_call: TRBJ1-2
d_call: .
v_call: TRBV7-3
clone_size: .
cdr3_length: 13
cdr3_aa: CASSLSQAGGYTF
cdr3_nt: TGTGCCAGCAGCTTAAGCCAGGCGGGGGGCTACACCTTC

j_call: TRBJ2-7
d_call: .
v_call: TRBV5-1
clone_size: .
cdr3_length: 16
cdr3_aa: CASSSAPQGRGGEQYF
cdr3_nt: TGCGCCAGCAGCTCGGCCCCACAGGGGCGAGGGGGGGAGCAGTACTTC

j_call: TRBJ1-1
d_call: TRBD1
v_call: TRBV6-4
clone_size: .
cdr3_length: 18
cdr3_aa: CASSATGTGGVMNTEAFF
cdr3_nt: TGTGCCAGCAGTGCCACCGGGACAGGTGGGGTAATGAACACTGAAGCTTTCTTT

j_call: TRBJ1-2
d_call: TRBD1
v_call: TRBV29-1
clone_size: .
cdr3_length: 13
cdr3_aa: CSVGDRAGYGYTF
cdr3_nt: TGCAGCGTTGGCGACAGGGCGGGCTATGGCTACACCTTC

j_call: TRBJ2-3
d_call: .
v_call: TRBV18
clone_size: few
cdr3_length: 15
cdr3_aa: CASSPQSQGTDTQYF
cdr3_nt: TGTGCCAGCTCACCACAGTCGCAGGGCACAGATACGCAGTATTTT

j_call: TRBJ2-7
d_call: TRBD1
v_call: TRBV6-5
clone_size: once
cdr3_length: 12
cdr3_aa: CASRRTGNEQYF
cdr3_nt: TGTGCCAGCAGACGGACAGGGAACGAGCAGTACTTC

j_call: TRBJ2-2
d_call: TRBD2
v_call: TRBV27
clone_size: .
cdr3_length: 17
cdr3_aa: CASRPVFSGRRTGELFF
cdr3_nt: TGTGCCAGCCGCCCTGTATTTAGCGGGAGGCGGACCGGGGAGCTGTTTTTT

j_call: TRBJ1-2
d_call: .
v_call: TRBV6-5
clone_size: .
cdr3_length: 12
cdr3_aa: CASRTRNYGYTF
cdr3_nt: TGTGCCAGCAGGACACGGAACTATGGCTACACCTTC

j_call: TRBJ2-3
d_call: .
v_call: TRBV24-1
clone_size: .
cdr3_length: 16
cdr3_aa: CATSDRAPGSTDTQYF
cdr3_nt: TGTGCCACCAGTGATCGAGCTCCCGGGAGCACAGATACGCAGTATTTT

j_call: TRBJ2-5
d_call: .
v_call: TRBV3-1/TRBV3-2
clone_size: .
cdr3_length: 15
cdr3_aa: CASSFAGTGKETQYF
cdr3_nt: TGTGCCAGCAGTTTTGCCGGGACTGGGAAAGAGACCCAGTACTTC

j_call: TRBJ2-5
d_call: TRBD1
v_call: TRBV29-1
clone_size: .
cdr3_length: 12
cdr3_aa: CSVDAGGETQYF
cdr3_nt: TGCAGCGTTGATGCAGGGGGAGAGACCCAGTACTTC

j_call: TRBJ2-7
d_call: TRBD1
v_call: TRBV10-3
clone_size: .
cdr3_length: 13
cdr3_aa: CAISRDRAYEQYF
cdr3_nt: TGTGCCATCAGTCGGGACAGGGCCTACGAGCAGTACTTC

j_call: TRBJ2-7
d_call: TRBD2
v_call: TRBV10-2
clone_size: .
cdr3_length: 16
cdr3_aa: CASSPLGGVYKAEQYF
cdr3_nt: TGCGCCAGCAGTCCCCTGGGGGGGGTCTACAAGGCCGAGCAGTACTTC

j_call: TRBJ2-1
d_call: TRBD1
v_call: TRBV28
clone_size: .
cdr3_length: 16
cdr3_aa: CASSLSRTGEDNEQFF
cdr3_nt: TGTGCCAGCAGTTTATCACGGACAGGGGAGGACAATGAGCAGTTCTTC

j_call: TRBJ2-3
d_call: .
v_call: TRBV4-2
clone_size: .
cdr3_length: 13
cdr3_aa: CASSQTSTDTQYF
cdr3_nt: TGTGCCAGCAGCCAGACATCCACAGATACGCAGTATTTT

j_call: TRBJ2-7
d_call: .
v_call: TRBV29-1
clone_size: .
cdr3_length: 13
cdr3_aa: CSVEDPKGIEQYF
cdr3_nt: TGCAGCGTTGAAGATCCTAAGGGGATCGAGCAGTACTTC

j_call: TRBJ2-7
d_call: TRBD2
v_call: TRBV5-5
clone_size: .
cdr3_length: 15
cdr3_aa: CASSPLGTSIYEQYF
cdr3_nt: TGTGCCAGCAGCCCCCTAGGGACTAGCATCTACGAGCAGTACTTC

j_call: TRBJ2-2
d_call: .
v_call: TRBV18
clone_size: .
cdr3_length: 16
cdr3_aa: CASSPQRVENTGELFF
cdr3_nt: TGTGCCAGCTCACCTCAACGGGTAGAGAACACCGGGGAGCTGTTTTTT

j_call: TRBJ2-3
d_call: .
v_call: TRBV5-4
clone_size: .
cdr3_length: 15
cdr3_aa: CASSLVQGGTDTQYF
cdr3_nt: TGTGCCAGCAGCTTGGTGCAGGGTGGCACAGATACGCAGTATTTT

j_call: TRBJ2-1
d_call: .
v_call: TRBV6-5
clone_size: .
cdr3_length: 16
cdr3_aa: CASSYSIGDARNEQFF
cdr3_nt: TGTGCCAGCAGTTACTCGATAGGTGACGCGCGGAATGAGCAGTTCTTC

j_call: TRBJ2-7
d_call: .
v_call: TRBV4-1
clone_size: .
cdr3_length: 13
cdr3_aa: CASSADMTYEQYF
cdr3_nt: TGCGCCAGCAGCGCTGACATGACCTACGAGCAGTACTTC

j_call: TRBJ2-2
d_call: .
v_call: TRBV19
clone_size: once
cdr3_length: 15
cdr3_aa: CASSDRQANTGELFF
cdr3_nt: TGTGCCAGTAGTGATAGACAGGCGAACACCGGGGAGCTGTTTTTT

j_call: TRBJ2-1
d_call: TRBD2
v_call: TRBV24-1
clone_size: .
cdr3_length: 18
cdr3_aa: CATSVQAGGISSYNEQFF
cdr3_nt: TGTGCCACCAGTGTTCAAGCGGGGGGGATTAGCTCCTACAATGAGCAGTTCTTC

j_call: TRBJ2-3
d_call: TRBD2
v_call: TRBV10-3
clone_size: .
cdr3_length: 17
cdr3_aa: CAISENLGLAGKDTQYF
cdr3_nt: TGTGCCATCAGTGAGAATCTTGGACTAGCGGGGAAAGATACGCAGTATTTT

j_call: TRBJ2-7
d_call: TRBD2
v_call: TRBV7-9
clone_size: once
cdr3_length: 17
cdr3_aa: CASSLGTSGGAAYEQYF
cdr3_nt: TGTGCCAGCAGCTTAGGGACTAGCGGGGGGGCGGCATACGAGCAGTACTTC

j_call: TRBJ2-5
d_call: TRBD2
v_call: TRBV3-1/TRBV3-2
clone_size: .
cdr3_length: 16
cdr3_aa: CASSQGLAGGEETQYF
cdr3_nt: TGTGCCAGCAGCCAAGGACTAGCGGGAGGCGAAGAGACCCAGTACTTC

j_call: TRBJ1-2
d_call: .
v_call: TRBV28
clone_size: .
cdr3_length: 12
cdr3_aa: CASSTGFYGYTF
cdr3_nt: TGTGCCAGCAGTACGGGGTTCTATGGCTACACCTTC

j_call: TRBJ2-7
d_call: TRBD2
v_call: TRBV2
clone_size: few
cdr3_length: 14
cdr3_aa: CASNPTSGRYEQYF
cdr3_nt: TGTGCCAGCAACCCGACTAGCGGGAGGTACGAGCAGTACTTC

j_call: TRBJ2-5
d_call: .
v_call: TRBV2
clone_size: .
cdr3_length: 15
cdr3_aa: CASSEVVTGWKTQYF
cdr3_nt: TGTGCCAGCAGTGAAGTGGTTACGGGGTGGAAGACCCAGTACTTC

j_call: TRBJ2-1
d_call: TRBD2
v_call: TRBV5-1
clone_size: .
cdr3_length: 13
cdr3_aa: CASSLERGNEQFF
cdr3_nt: TGCGCCAGCAGCTTGGAGCGGGGGAATGAGCAGTTCTTC

j_call: TRBJ2-7
d_call: TRBD1
v_call: TRBV29-1
clone_size: .
cdr3_length: 14
cdr3_aa: CSVGQGQASYEQYF
cdr3_nt: TGCAGCGTTGGGCAGGGACAGGCTTCCTACGAGCAGTACTTC

j_call: TRBJ2-7
d_call: TRBD2
v_call: TRBV28
clone_size: .
cdr3_length: 16
cdr3_aa: CASRPPGLAGVYEQYF
cdr3_nt: TGTGCCAGCAGGCCACCGGGACTAGCGGGAGTCTACGAGCAGTACTTC

j_call: TRBJ1-2
d_call: TRBD1
v_call: TRBV6-5
clone_size: .
cdr3_length: 13
cdr3_aa: CASRSPGGSGYTF
cdr3_nt: TGTGCCAGCAGATCCCCAGGGGGCTCTGGCTACACCTTC